Each of the 32 T cell receptor beta chains below was sequenced from the same sample in a study of blood T cell repertoires in COVID-19 (dated by TCRdb to the early 2020s). Library creation used the immunoSEQ multiplex PCR assay. Here the immuneACCESS table is served through TCRdb, limited to in-frame sequences with V and J called. Missing clones are a known gap in these copies; in checked studies unresolved V genes cover under half, and the rest lacks a known reason. The sample profile shows a few hundred thousand clones; approximately 81% of them were found once. In total, the top ten clones hold 3.5% to 4% of the sample. The sequenced material came from peripheral blood. The receptor source for this set is a woman of 80 years or more with acute or convalescent COVID-19.

The table lists this clone with a few counts. The chain is built from TRBV19 and TRBJ1-2; D perhaps matches TRBD1 (6 bases). Per the germline V gene, CDR1 is LNHDA and CDR2 is SQIVND (reference sequence). Trimming took 3 bases from V and 3 from J, leaving 20 bases between them. The CDR3 totals 17 residues. CDR3 protein: CASSIRSRGEPDYGYTF. In DNA, the CDR3 is TGTGCCAGTAGTATTAGGAGCAGGGGCGAGCCCGACTATGGCTACACCTTC.

The gene calls are TRBV6-4 and TRBJ1-1; tentative D call: TRBD1 (5 bases). Trimming removed 3 bases from V and 2 bases from J, with 10 bases in between. The V gene's germline CDR1 is MRHNA and CDR2 SNTAGT. The CDR3 covers 14 residues. Here the CDR3 DNA reads TGTGCCAGCAGTGAAGGGCAGGGAAACACTGAAGCTTTCTTT. This gives the protein CASSEGQGNTEAFF.

The rearrangement uses TRBV11-3 and TRBJ2-5; 14 nucleotides align to TRBD2. V lost 4 bases, J lost 0 bases, and 10 bases stayed unmatched. The CDR3 extends over 19 amino acids. In germline, CDR1 is SGHNT, CDR2 YENEEA. CDR3 DNA sequence: TGTGCCAGCAGCTCCCGAGGACTAGCGGGGGGTGCGAACCAAGAGACCCAGTACTTC. The encoded protein is CASSSRGLAGGANQETQYF.

V usage is TRBV28 and J usage is TRBJ1-1; D might be TRBD1 (5 bases). CDR3 length equals 15 residues. V was cut by 3 bases and J by 4 bases, with 15 bases left in between. The V gene's germline CDR1 is MDHEN and CDR2 SYDVKM. CDR3 in amino acids: CASSLEGSRGTEAFF. DNA of the CDR3: TGTGCCAGCAGTTTGGAGGGGTCTCGGGGCACTGAAGCTTTCTTT. Combining the CDR3 with reference TRBV28 and TRBJ1-1 gives the whole variable domain DVKVTQSSRYLVKRTGEKVFLECVQDMDHENMFWYRQDPGLGLRLIYFSYDVKMKEKGDIPEGYSVSREKKERFSLILESASTNQTSMYLCASSLEGSRGTEAFFGQGTRLTVV.

The V gene is TRBV12-5, the J gene TRBJ2-2; TRBD1 agrees at 7 bases. Germline values: CDR1 LGHNT, CDR2 FRNRAP. The V segment lost 3 bases and the J segment 3 bases; nucleotides outside the gene matches: 4. The CDR3 has 15 residues. The CDR3 here is CASGLTGVDTGELFF. The CDR3 DNA sequence: TGTGCTAGTGGTTTAACAGGGGTGGACACCGGGGAGCTGTTTTTT.

This clone appeared a few times. The chain links TRBV28 to TRBJ2-7, with a possible D match to TRBD1 (5 bases). Per germline, CDR1 MDHEN and CDR2 SYDVKM. The CDR3 consists of 12 residues. Trimming stripped 6 bases from V and 4 bases from J, with 10 bases between. This CDR3 reads CASSLQVYEQYF. The DNA for the CDR3 is TGTGCCAGCAGCCTACAGGTATACGAGCAGTACTTC.

This clone was seen a few times. The rearrangement links TRBV29-1 to TRBJ1-5; D might be TRBD1 (5 bases). From germline, CDR1 is SQVTM and CDR2 ANQGSEA. The CDR3 totals 13 residues. The V end lost 3 bases, the J end lost 3 bases, and 9 bases lay between the germline ends. CDR3 sequence: CSVDQGSNQPQHF. Written as DNA, the CDR3 is TGCAGCGTTGATCAGGGTTCCAATCAGCCCCAGCATTTT.

The chain joins TRBV12-5 to TRBJ2-1; D remains ambiguous. The CDR3 length is 13 residues. Germline CDR1 LGHNT, CDR2 FRNRAP. V was clipped by 1 base and J by 5 bases, with 6 bases between them. CDR3 loop: CASGLDYHNEQFF. Here the CDR3 DNA reads TGTGCTAGTGGTTTGGACTACCACAATGAGCAGTTCTTC.

This chain joins TRBV3-1 (or the pseudogene TRBV3-2) and TRBJ2-5, with TRBD2 matching over 11 bases. Germline-derived CDR1 and CDR2 are LGHDT and YNNKEL (reference sequence). The CDR3 spans 17 residues. J was trimmed by 7 bases and V by 1 base; bases with no gene match: 11. CDR3 protein: CASSQVGLAGGQGTQYF. Here the CDR3 DNA reads TGTGCCAGCAGCCAAGTTGGGCTAGCGGGGGGCCAGGGGACCCAGTACTTC.

V usage is TRBV19 and J usage is TRBJ1-6; 10 bases match TRBD1. The CDR3 sequence is 17 residues long. With V trimmed by 3 bases and J by 11 bases, 13 bases remained unmatched. Germline CDR1 is LNHDA and CDR2 is SQIVND (reference sequence). CDR3 in amino acids: CASSMIVVGTGATPLHF. The DNA for the CDR3 is TGTGCCAGTAGTATGATTGTAGTCGGGACAGGGGCCACACCCCTCCACTTT.

The gene calls are TRBV5-1 and TRBJ2-1; 8 bases align to TRBD1. V trimming: 4 bases; J trimming: 4 bases; junction bases outside the gene matches: 13. CDR3 length equals 17 residues. Germline values: CDR1 SGHRS, CDR2 YFSETQ. CDR3 nucleotides: TGCGCCAGCAGCGGTCCAGGGGGCGCCTCATATTACAATGAGCAGTTCTTC. This codes for CASSGPGGASYYNEQFF.

The chain's CDR3 is CASSPRQRPYEQYF. The DNA for the CDR3 is TGTGCCAGCAGCCCTCGACAGAGACCCTACGAGCAGTACTTC. The V call is TRBV11-3, the J call TRBJ2-7; D is possibly TRBD1 (5 bases). The V end lost 5 bases, the J end lost 2 bases, and 13 bases lay between the germline ends. The CDR3 is 14 amino acids. Germline V gene data show CDR1 as SGHNT and CDR2 as YENEEA.

This chain joins TRBV25-1 and TRBJ2-5, with 8 bases aligning to TRBD1. Trimming took 11 bases from V and 4 from J; bases not matched to a gene: 9. This CDR3 comprises 13 residues. In germline, CDR1 is MGHDK, CDR2 SYGVNS. CDR3 protein: CASGQGALETQYF. The DNA for the CDR3 is TGTGCCTCGGGGCAGGGGGCCTTAGAGACCCAGTACTTC.

This clone was seen only once. The chain recombines TRBV19 with TRBJ2-5; D is possibly TRBD1 (6 bases). CDR1 is LNHDA, CDR2 SQIVND, per germline (reference sequence). V was trimmed by 5 bases and J by 2 bases, leaving 12 bases between them. This CDR3 region has 14 residues. This chain's CDR3 is CASSRRQVQETQYF. The CDR3 nucleotides are TGTGCCAGTAGTCGGAGACAGGTACAAGAGACCCAGTACTTC.

The J gene is TRBJ1-1, the V gene TRBV6-6; D is unresolved. V was shortened by 2 bases and J by 4 bases, with 14 bases between the two germline ends. The CDR3 spans 15 residues. CDR1 is MNHNY, CDR2 SVGAGI, per germline (reference sequence). CDR3 amino acids: CASSYPLTISTEAFF. The CDR3 DNA reads as TGTGCCAGCAGTTACCCCCTAACGATTTCCACTGAAGCTTTCTTT.

This clone was picked up one time. V usage is TRBV28 and J usage is TRBJ2-6; D is perhaps TRBD1 (5 bases). CDR3 size: 17 residues. V was cut by 3 bases and J by 0 bases, with 12 bases left in between. The germline CDR1 and CDR2 sequences are MDHEN and SYDVKM. The CDR3 loop reads CASSFHRLGSGANVLTF. The CDR3 DNA reads TGTGCCAGCAGTTTTCACAGGCTCGGCTCTGGGGCCAACGTCCTGACTTTC.

V gene TRBV6-5 combines with J gene TRBJ2-7; 7 nucleotides line up with TRBD2. After removal of 6 bases from V and 4 bases from J, the junction contained 9 bases not matched to a gene. CDR3 length: 14 residues. The germline CDR1 and CDR2 sequences are MNHEY and SVGAGI. The CDR3 nucleotides read TGTGCCAGCAGGGGAGGGGTGGTGTTGTACGAGCAGTACTTC. Protein: CASRGGVVLYEQYF.

This clone was recorded once. The chain employs TRBV3-1 (or the pseudogene TRBV3-2) and TRBJ2-5; D is unclear. This CDR3 has 13 residues. V was cut by 0 bases and J by 4 bases, with 6 bases left in between. Germline CDR1 LGHDT, CDR2 YNNKEL (reference sequence). This CDR3 is CASSQDIPETQYF. In nucleotides, the CDR3 is TGTGCCAGCAGCCAAGATATCCCAGAGACCCAGTACTTC.

The V call is TRBV9, the J call TRBJ2-1; D uncertain. The CDR3 covers 13 residues. Germline lookup yields CDR1 SGDLS and CDR2 YYNGEE. The V end was cut by 0 bases, the J end by 7 bases, with 8 bases between. The CDR3 bases are TGTGCCAGCAGCGTAGCCGAGGTGAATGAGCAGTTCTTC. Residues: CASSVAEVNEQFF. Combining the CDR3 with reference TRBV9 and TRBJ2-1 gives the whole variable domain DSGVTQTPKHLITATGQRVTLRCSPRSGDLSVYWYQQSLDQGLQFLIQYYNGEERAKGNILERFSAQQFPDLHSELNLSSLELGDSALYFCASSVAEVNEQFFGPGTRLTVL.

V gene TRBV7-9 combines with J gene TRBJ1-1, with D possibly being TRBD1 (6 bases). The V gene lost 5 bases and the J gene lost 9 bases, with 22 bases spanning the gap. The CDR3 length is 15 residues. Germline V lookup: CDR1 SEHNR, CDR2 FQNEAQ (reference sequence). CDR3 region: CASSRGFDRPSKAFF. The DNA of the CDR3 is TGTGCCAGCAGCCGTGGCTTTGACAGGCCGAGTAAAGCTTTCTTT.

This clone was picked up a small number of times. The chain links TRBV28 to TRBJ1-2; TRBD1 matches at 8 bases. The CDR3 has 15 residues. After removal of 2 bases from V and 7 bases from J, the junction contained 9 bases not matched to a gene. From germline, CDR1 is MDHEN and CDR2 SYDVKM. The CDR3 is CASSLRRGQGGGYTF. CDR3 bases: TGTGCCAGCAGTTTACGCCGAGGACAGGGAGGTGGCTACACCTTC.

CDR3 protein: CASSLGLTSTDTQYF. CDR3 sequence (DNA): TGTGCCAGCAGCTTGGGACTTACTAGCACAGATACGCAGTATTTT. The V and J genes are TRBV5-5 and TRBJ2-3; no clear D gene. The CDR3 has 15 amino acids. Germline CDR1 and CDR2: SGHKS and YYEKEE (reference sequence). Deletions cut 0 bases from V and 0 bases from J, with 8 bases between.

This clone occurred once. This chain joins TRBV28 and TRBJ2-3; D possibly corresponds to TRBD1 (6 bases). Between the trimmed V and J ends, which lost 6 bases and 7 bases, there was a span of 17 bases. This CDR3 contains 14 residues. Germline loops: CDR1 MDHEN, CDR2 SYDVKM. CDR3 sequence: CASSPPGERNTQYF. The CDR3 DNA reads as TGTGCCAGCAGCCCCCCAGGGGAGAGAAATACGCAGTATTTT.

The genes are TRBV5-5 and TRBJ2-7, with 7 bases fitting TRBD2. Trimming at V came to 4 bases and at J to 9 bases, leaving 16 bases not matched to a gene. CDR3 length: 15 residues. Looked up from germline, CDR1 is SGHKS and CDR2 is YYEKEE (reference sequence). As DNA, the CDR3 is TGTGCCAGCAGCCCCGGAGGTAGCGCGGGGGTGGGGCAGTACTTC. The encoded protein is CASSPGGSAGVGQYF.

There are a few counts of this clone. The chain couples TRBV7-3 to TRBJ1-1; D may be TRBD1 (5 bases). Trimming removed 4 bases from V and 4 bases from J, with 13 bases in between. There are 14 residues in the CDR3. Looked up from germline, CDR1 is SGHTA and CDR2 is FQGTGA. CDR3 residues: CASSSRRARTEAFF. The CDR3 DNA reads TGTGCCAGCAGCTCCCGCAGGGCGCGCACTGAAGCTTTCTTT. The full variable domain, in which reference TRBV7-3 and TRBJ1-1 provide the parts outside the CDR3, is GAGVSQTPSNKVTEKGKYVELRCDPISGHTALYWYRQSLGQGPEFLIYFQGTGAADDSGLPNDRFFAVRPEGSVSTLKIQRTERGDSAVYLCASSSRRARTEAFFGQGTRLTVV.

The rearrangement uses TRBV6-5 and TRBJ1-3; weak D call: TRBD1 (5 bases). The CDR3 consists of 13 residues. CDR1 and CDR2 from the germline V gene are MNHEY and SVGAGI. Between the trimmed V and J ends, which lost 11 bases and 0 bases, there was a span of 11 bases. CDR3 sequence reads: CACWGGSGNTIYF. CDR3 DNA: TGTGCCTGCTGGGGCGGCTCTGGAAACACCATATATTTT.

V and J are TRBV27 and TRBJ2-2; D call uncertain. Germline CDR1 reads MNHEY; CDR2 reads SMNVEV (reference sequence). The V and J ends lost 4 bases and 4 bases respectively, with 13 bases between them. This CDR3 region has 15 residues. The CDR3 DNA reads TGTGCCAGCAGTTCCACAAACAGTATCACCGGGGAGCTGTTTTTT. It specifies CASSSTNSITGELFF.

The chain uses TRBV5-6 and TRBJ1-6, with 11 bases matching TRBD1. Germline CDR1 SGHDT, CDR2 YYEEEE. CDR3 size: 14 residues. V shed 4 bases, J shed 8 bases, and the junction held 2 bases outside the gene matches. CDR3 amino acids: CASSGQGAYSPLHF. The CDR3 DNA is TGTGCCAGCAGCGGACAGGGGGCCTATTCACCCCTCCACTTT.

The CDR3: CAISRGGDDYGYTF. In DNA, the CDR3 is TGTGCCATCAGTAGAGGGGGCGATGACTATGGCTACACCTTC. This chain uses TRBV10-3 with TRBJ1-2; 7 nucleotides line up with TRBD1. The CDR3 sequence is 14 residues long. J was trimmed by 3 bases and V by 5 bases; bases with no gene match: 6. Germline assignment: CDR1 ENHRY and CDR2 SYGVKD.

The chain uses TRBV7-8 and TRBJ2-4; the match to TRBD1 covers 7 bases. CDR3 size: 15 residues. The V segment lost 5 bases and the J segment 2 bases; nucleotides outside the gene matches: 6. Germline values: CDR1 SGHVS, CDR2 FQNEAQ. This CDR3 reads CASSDTGESKNIQYF. As DNA, the CDR3 is TGTGCCAGCAGCGACACAGGGGAATCCAAAAACATTCAGTACTTC.

The chain joins TRBV21-1 to TRBJ2-3; TRBD2, the table's D call, was not compared with the DNA. TRBV21-1 is shown as a pseudogene. This CDR3 is 16 amino acids long. The CDR3 spells CASSKRGLAGTNTQYF. CDR3 nucleotides: TGTGCCAGCAGCAAAAGGGGACTAGCGGGGACAAATACGCAGTATTTT.

V and J are TRBV10-1 and TRBJ1-2, with D possibly being TRBD1 (6 bases). Trimming shortened V by 3 bases and J by 0 bases, and 17 bases separated the two germline ends. CDR3 size: 17 residues. CDR1 and CDR2 from the germline V gene are WNHNN and SYGVQD (reference sequence). In nucleotides, the CDR3 is TGCGCCAGCAGTGAAGAACCAGGGGCCCCCTCTAACTATGGCTACACCTTC. Amino acids: CASSEEPGAPSNYGYTF.